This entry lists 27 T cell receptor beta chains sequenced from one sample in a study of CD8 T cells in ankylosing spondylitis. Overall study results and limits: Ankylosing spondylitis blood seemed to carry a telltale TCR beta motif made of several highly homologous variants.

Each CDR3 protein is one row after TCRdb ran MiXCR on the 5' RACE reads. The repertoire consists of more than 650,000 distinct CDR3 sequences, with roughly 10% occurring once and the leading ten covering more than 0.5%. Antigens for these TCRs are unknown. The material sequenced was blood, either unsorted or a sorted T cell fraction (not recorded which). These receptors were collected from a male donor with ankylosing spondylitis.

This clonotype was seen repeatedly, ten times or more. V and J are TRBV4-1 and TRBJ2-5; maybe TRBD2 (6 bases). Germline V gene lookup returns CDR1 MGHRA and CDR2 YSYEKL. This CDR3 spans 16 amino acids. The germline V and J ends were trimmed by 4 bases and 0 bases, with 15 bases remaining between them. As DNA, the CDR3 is TGCGCCAGCAGCCCTAGGGACTCCTTGTACCAAGAGACCCAGTACTTC. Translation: CASSPRDSLYQETQYF.

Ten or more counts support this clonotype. DNA for the CDR3: TGTGCCAGCAGCTTCGGACTAGCGGGGGGCCAAGAGACCCAGTACTTC. As protein: CASSFGLAGGQETQYF. This chain joins TRBV5-6 and TRBJ2-5; TRBD2 agrees at 14 bases. Germline trimming cut 2 bases from V and 1 base from J; bases unmatched to any gene: 1. The CDR3 length is 16 residues. CDR1 is SGHDT and CDR2 is YYEEEE in the germline V gene.

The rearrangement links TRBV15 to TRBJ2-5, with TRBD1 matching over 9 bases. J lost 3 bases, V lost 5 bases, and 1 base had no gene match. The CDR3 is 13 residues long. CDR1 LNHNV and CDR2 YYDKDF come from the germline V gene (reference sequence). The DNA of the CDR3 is TGTGCCACCAGCGGACAGGGGAAAGAGACCCAGTACTTC. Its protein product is CATSGQGKETQYF.

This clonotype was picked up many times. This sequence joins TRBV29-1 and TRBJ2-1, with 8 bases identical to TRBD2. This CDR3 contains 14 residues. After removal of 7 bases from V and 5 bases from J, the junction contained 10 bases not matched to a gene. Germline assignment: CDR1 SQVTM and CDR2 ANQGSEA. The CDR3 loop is CSAPGLAGDNEQFF. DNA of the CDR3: TGCAGCGCCCCAGGACTAGCCGGGGACAATGAGCAGTTCTTC.

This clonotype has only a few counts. For the CDR3, the DNA is TGCAGTGCTAGAGATAGGGGTGGGGCTGAAGCTTTCTTT. Translation: CSARDRGGAEAFF. V is TRBV20-1 and J is TRBJ1-1, with TRBD1 as a possible D gene (5 bases). Germline V gives CDR1 DFQATT, CDR2 SNEGSKA (reference sequence). V was pared by 0 bases and J by 6 bases, with 11 bases between. This CDR3 is 13 amino acids long.

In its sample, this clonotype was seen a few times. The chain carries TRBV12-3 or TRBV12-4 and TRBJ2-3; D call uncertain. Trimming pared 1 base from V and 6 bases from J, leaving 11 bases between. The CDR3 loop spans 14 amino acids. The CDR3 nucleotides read TGTGCCAGCAGTTTAGGCCGATTTGGGGATACGCAGTATTTT. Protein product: CASSLGRFGDTQYF.

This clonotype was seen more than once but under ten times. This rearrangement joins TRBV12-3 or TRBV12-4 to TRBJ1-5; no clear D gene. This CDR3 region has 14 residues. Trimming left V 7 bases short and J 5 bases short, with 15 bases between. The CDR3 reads CASTRDTGYQPQHF. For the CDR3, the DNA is TGTGCCAGCACCAGAGACACGGGATATCAGCCCCAGCATTTT.

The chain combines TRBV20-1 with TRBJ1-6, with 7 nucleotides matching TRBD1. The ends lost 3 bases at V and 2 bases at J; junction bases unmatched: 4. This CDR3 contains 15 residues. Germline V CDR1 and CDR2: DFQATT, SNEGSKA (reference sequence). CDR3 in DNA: TGCAGTGCTAGCCTGGGACAGCCCTATAATTCACCCCTCCACTTT. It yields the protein CSASLGQPYNSPLHF.

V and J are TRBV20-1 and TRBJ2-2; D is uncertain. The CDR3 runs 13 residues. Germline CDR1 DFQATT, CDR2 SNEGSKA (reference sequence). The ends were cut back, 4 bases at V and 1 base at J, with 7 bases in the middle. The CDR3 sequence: CSAKRMNTGELFF. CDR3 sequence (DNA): TGCAGTGCTAAACGGATGAACACCGGGGAGCTGTTTTTT.

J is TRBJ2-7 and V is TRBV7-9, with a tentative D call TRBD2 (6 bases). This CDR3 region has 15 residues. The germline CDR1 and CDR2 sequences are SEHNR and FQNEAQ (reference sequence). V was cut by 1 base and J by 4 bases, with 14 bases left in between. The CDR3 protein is CASSLDREIGYEQYF. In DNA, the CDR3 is TGTGCCAGCAGCTTAGACCGGGAGATTGGGTACGAGCAGTACTTC. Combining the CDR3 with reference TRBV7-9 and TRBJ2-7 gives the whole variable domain DTGVSQNPRHKITKRGQNVTFRCDPISEHNRLYWYRQTLGQGPEFLTYFQNEAQLEKSRLLSDRFSAERPKGSFSTLEIQRTEQGDSAMYLCASSLDREIGYEQYFGPGTRLTVT.

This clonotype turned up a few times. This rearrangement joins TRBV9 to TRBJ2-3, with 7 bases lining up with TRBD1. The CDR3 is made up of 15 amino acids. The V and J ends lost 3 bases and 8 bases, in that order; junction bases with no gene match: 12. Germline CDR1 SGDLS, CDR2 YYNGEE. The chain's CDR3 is CASSAGTVDGVTQYF. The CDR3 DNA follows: TGTGCCAGCAGCGCCGGGACAGTCGACGGAGTTACGCAGTATTTT.

In DNA, the CDR3 is TGCAGTGCTAGCCGGCAGCACAATGAGCAGTTCTTC. Translation gives CSASRQHNEQFF. The rearrangement links TRBV20-1 to TRBJ2-1; D gene ambiguous. The CDR3 runs 12 residues. CDR1 and CDR2 from the germline V gene are DFQATT and SNEGSKA (reference sequence). V lost 3 bases to trimming and J lost 5 bases, with 8 bases between them.

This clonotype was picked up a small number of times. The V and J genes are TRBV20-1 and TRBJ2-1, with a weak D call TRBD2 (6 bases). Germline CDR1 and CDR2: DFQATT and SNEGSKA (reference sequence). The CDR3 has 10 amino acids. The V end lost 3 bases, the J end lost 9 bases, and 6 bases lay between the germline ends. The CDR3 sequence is CSARRGEQFF. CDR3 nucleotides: TGCAGTGCTAGGCGGGGTGAGCAGTTCTTC.

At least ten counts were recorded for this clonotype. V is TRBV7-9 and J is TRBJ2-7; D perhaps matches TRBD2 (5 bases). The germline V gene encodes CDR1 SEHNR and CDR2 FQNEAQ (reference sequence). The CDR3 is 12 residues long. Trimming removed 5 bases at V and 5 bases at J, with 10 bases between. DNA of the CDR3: TGTGCCAGCAGCCCCCCTAGCCACGAGCAGTACTTC. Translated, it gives CASSPPSHEQYF.

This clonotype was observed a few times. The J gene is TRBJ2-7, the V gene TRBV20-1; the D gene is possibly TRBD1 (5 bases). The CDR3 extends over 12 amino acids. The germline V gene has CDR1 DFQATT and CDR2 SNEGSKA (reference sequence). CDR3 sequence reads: CSKLTGDYEQYF. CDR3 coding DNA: TGCTCGAAACTCACAGGTGACTACGAGCAGTACTTC.

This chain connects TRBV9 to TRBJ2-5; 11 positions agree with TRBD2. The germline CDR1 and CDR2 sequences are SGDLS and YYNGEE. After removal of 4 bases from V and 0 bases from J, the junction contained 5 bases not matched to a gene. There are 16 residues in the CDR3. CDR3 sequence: CASSPSGGSNQETQYF. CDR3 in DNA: TGTGCCAGCAGCCCTAGCGGGGGGTCCAACCAAGAGACCCAGTACTTC.

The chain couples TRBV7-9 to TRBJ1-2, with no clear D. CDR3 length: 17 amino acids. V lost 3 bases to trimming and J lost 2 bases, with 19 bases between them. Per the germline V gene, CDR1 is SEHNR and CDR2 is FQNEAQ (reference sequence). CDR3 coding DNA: TGTGCCAGCAGCTTCGAAGGTCGACCCTTATTAAACTATGGCTACACCTTC. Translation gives CASSFEGRPLLNYGYTF.

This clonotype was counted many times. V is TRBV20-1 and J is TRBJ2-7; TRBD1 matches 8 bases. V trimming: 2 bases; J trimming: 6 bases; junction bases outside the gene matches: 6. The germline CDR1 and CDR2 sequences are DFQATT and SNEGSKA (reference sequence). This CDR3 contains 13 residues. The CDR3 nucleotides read TGCAGTGCTAGACAAACCACAGGGGGCGAGCAGTACTTC. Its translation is CSARQTTGGEQYF.

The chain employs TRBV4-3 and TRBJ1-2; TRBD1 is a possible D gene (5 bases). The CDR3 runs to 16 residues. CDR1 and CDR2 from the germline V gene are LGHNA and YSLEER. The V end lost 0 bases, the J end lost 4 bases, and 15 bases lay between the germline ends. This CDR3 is CASSQDLGTLFYGYTF. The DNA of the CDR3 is TGCGCCAGCAGCCAAGATCTCGGGACGTTGTTCTATGGCTACACCTTC.

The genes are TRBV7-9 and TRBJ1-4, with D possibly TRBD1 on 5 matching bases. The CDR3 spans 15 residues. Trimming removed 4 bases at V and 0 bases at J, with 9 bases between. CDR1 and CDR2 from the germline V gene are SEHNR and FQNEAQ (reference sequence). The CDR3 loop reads CASSWGDATNEKLFF. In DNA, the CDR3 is TGTGCCAGCAGCTGGGGGGATGCAACTAATGAAAAACTGTTTTTT.

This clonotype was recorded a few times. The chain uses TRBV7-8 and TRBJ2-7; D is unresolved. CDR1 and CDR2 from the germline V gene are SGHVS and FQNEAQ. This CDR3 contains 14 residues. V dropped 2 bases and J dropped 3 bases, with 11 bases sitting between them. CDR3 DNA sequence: TGTGCCAGCAGCTTAACCGCAGGTTTCTACGAGCAGTACTTC. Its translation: CASSLTAGFYEQYF.

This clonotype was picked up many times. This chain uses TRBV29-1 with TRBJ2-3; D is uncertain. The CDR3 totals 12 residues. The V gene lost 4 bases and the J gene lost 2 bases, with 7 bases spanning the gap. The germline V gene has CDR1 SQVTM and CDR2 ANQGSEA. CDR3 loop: CSVVPSTDTQYF. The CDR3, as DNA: TGCAGCGTTGTTCCGTCCACAGATACGCAGTATTTT.

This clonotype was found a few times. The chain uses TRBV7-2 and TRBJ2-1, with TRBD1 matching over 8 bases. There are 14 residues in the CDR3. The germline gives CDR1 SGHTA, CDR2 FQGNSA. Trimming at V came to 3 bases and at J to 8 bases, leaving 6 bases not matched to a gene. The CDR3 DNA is TGTGCCAGCAGCTTGGACAGGGCCTCCCATGAGCAGTTCTTC. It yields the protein CASSLDRASHEQFF. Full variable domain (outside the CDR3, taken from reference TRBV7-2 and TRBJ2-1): GAGVSQSPSNKVTEKGKDVELRCDPISGHTALYWYRQSLGQGLEFLIYFQGNSAPDKSGLPSDRFSAERTGGSVSTLTIQRTQQEDSAVYLCASSLDRASHEQFFGPGTRLTVL.

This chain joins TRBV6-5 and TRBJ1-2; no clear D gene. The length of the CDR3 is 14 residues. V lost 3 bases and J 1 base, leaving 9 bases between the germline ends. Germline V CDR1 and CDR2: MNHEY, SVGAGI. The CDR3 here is CASSYWAFNYGYTF. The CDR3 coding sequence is TGTGCCAGCAGTTATTGGGCCTTTAACTATGGCTACACCTTC.

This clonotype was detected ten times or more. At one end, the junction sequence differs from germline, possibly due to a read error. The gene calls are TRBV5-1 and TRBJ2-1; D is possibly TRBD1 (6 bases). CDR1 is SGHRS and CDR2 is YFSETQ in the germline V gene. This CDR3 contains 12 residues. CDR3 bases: TGTGCCAGCAGTTTACAGGGCAATGAGCAGTTCTTC. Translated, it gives CASSLQGNEQFF.

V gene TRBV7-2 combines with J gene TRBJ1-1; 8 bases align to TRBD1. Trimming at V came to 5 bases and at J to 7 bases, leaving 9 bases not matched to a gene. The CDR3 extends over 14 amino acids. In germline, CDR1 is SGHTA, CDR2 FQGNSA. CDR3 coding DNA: TGTGCCAGCAGCCCGGACAGGGTCCGAGTTGAAGCTTTCTTT. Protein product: CASSPDRVRVEAFF.

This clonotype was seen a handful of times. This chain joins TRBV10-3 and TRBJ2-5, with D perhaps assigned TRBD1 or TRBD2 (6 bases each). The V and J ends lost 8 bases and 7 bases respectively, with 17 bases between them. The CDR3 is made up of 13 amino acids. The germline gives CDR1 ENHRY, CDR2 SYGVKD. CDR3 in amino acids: CAIGSGAAGTQYF. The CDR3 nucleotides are TGTGCCATCGGCTCGGGGGCTGCCGGGACCCAGTACTTC.